What follows describes a single TCR beta chain. What it recognizes is unknown. This specimen belongs to a study of cytomegalovirus exposure and HLA in healthy donors. Trimming left V 4 bases short and J 9 bases short, with 11 bases between. The CDR3 consists of 12 residues. Per germline, CDR1 SGHDT and CDR2 YYEEEE. The PCR employed 60 Vbeta primers together with 13 Jbeta primers. Profiled with immunoSEQ multiplex PCR; TCRdb holds only in-frame clones, not every one. The data show 150,000 to 200,000 clones, with around 80% seen just once and 1.5% held by the top ten. General study results and limits: A later analysis linked a missense variant in DCLRE1C to the trimming of TCR beta V and J genes. TRBV6-2, TRBV6-3 and some other V segments were unresolvable in 87-base-pair reads.

The TCR sequence derives from a woman aged 18-29 years in good health and CMV-seronegative. The sequenced material came from PBMCs. The chain joins TRBV5-6 to TRBJ1-5; no clear D. In DNA, the CDR3 is TGTGCCAGCAGCGCCGGTATGAGGCCCCAGCATTTT. Protein: CASSAGMRPQHF.